The 18 T cell receptor beta chains reported below all come from one sample, sequenced in a study of T cells in Graves' hyperthyroidism and ophthalmopathy. There were TCR beta CDR3 regions amplified from RNA transcripts. The HTBI primer set served for first-round RT-PCR of the TCR CDR3. TCRdb redid the calling of the multiplex PCR reads with MiXCR, one entry per CDR3 protein. Of hundreds of thousands of distinct CDR3 sequences listed, 35% to 45% are singletons. The sample consisted of blood. These receptors were obtained from a man younger than 35 with Graves' hyperthyroidism.

This clonotype was picked up many times. V is TRBV15 and J is TRBJ2-2; 7 bases map to TRBD1. This CDR3 is built from 15 residues. After removal of 1 base from V and 3 bases from J, the junction contained 2 bases not matched to a gene. Germline V gives CDR1 LNHNV, CDR2 YYDKDF (reference sequence). CDR3 residues: CATSRGQGDTGELFF. CDR3 bases: TGTGCCACCAGCAGAGGACAGGGCGACACCGGGGAGCTGTTTTTT.

CDR3: CSGTQLYGTLSYEQYF. CDR3 in DNA: TGCAGTGGAACTCAGCTTTACGGGACACTCTCCTACGAGCAGTACTTC. The chain carries TRBV20-1 and TRBJ2-7; tentatively, D is TRBD1 (6 bases). Germline assignment: CDR1 DFQATT and CDR2 SNEGSKA (reference sequence). The CDR3 has 16 residues. Trimming left V 7 bases short and J 0 bases short, with 22 bases between.

In the case of this clonotype: No conserved phenylalanine or tryptophan ends this CDR3, so it is likely a read error. The DNA is left out, because the CDR3 cannot be placed on it with certainty; the CDR3 is given as TCRdb lists it. The chain is built from TRBV9 and TRBJ1-3; the table's TRBD1 call for D was not verified on the DNA. The CDR3 spans 11 amino acids, including both terminal residues. Germline assignment: CDR1 SGDLS and CDR2 YYNGEE. The CDR3 reads CARSAEVDTNT.

Here the CDR3 reads CATTRDRGGTRTREQYF. DNA of the CDR3: TGTGCCACCACCCGAGACAGGGGGGGGACTAGAACCCGCGAGCAGTACTTC. The rearrangement joins TRBV15 to TRBJ2-7, with TRBD1 as a possible D gene (9 bases). This CDR3 region has 17 residues. Trimming removed 7 bases from V and 6 bases from J, with 28 bases in between. CDR1 and CDR2 from the germline V gene are LNHNV and YYDKDF (reference sequence).

The J gene is TRBJ2-7, the V gene TRBV29-1; tentatively, D is TRBD1 (5 bases). The CDR3 has 12 amino acids. V shed 7 bases and J shed 5 bases, with 15 bases lying between them. In germline, CDR1 is SQVTM, CDR2 ANQGSEA. The CDR3 protein is CSASALGHEQYF. As DNA, the CDR3 is TGCAGCGCCAGTGCTTTGGGGCACGAGCAGTACTTC.

This clonotype has a handful of counts. This rearrangement joins TRBV7-2 to TRBJ2-2, with D possibly being TRBD2 (5 bases). CDR1 is SGHTA, CDR2 FQGNSA, per germline. This CDR3 contains 13 residues. The ends were cut back, 4 bases at V and 8 bases at J, with 11 bases in the middle. In nucleotides, the CDR3 is TGTGCCAGCAGCTCCACCGGCGGGGGGGAGCTGTTTTTT. It is translated as CASSSTGGGELFF.

Points on this clonotype: At one boundary the junction diverges from the germline segment, which might be a read error. The V call is TRBV5-1, the J call TRBJ1-4; perhaps TRBD1 as D (5 bases). Germline CDR1 is SGHRS and CDR2 is YFSETQ. This CDR3 contains 15 residues. The CDR3 sequence: CVSSPGGPGNEKLFF. CDR3 DNA: TGCGTCAGCAGCCCCGGGGGACCCGGTAATGAAAAACTGTTTTTT. The entire variable domain, with the rest obtained from reference TRBV5-1 and TRBJ1-4, is as follows: KAGVTQTPRYLIKTRGQQVTLSCSPISGHRSVSWYQQTPGQGLQFLFEYFSETQRNKGNFPGRFSGRQFSNSRSEMNVSTLELGDSALYLCVSSPGGPGNEKLFFGSGTQLSVL.

At least ten counts were recorded for this clonotype. The V and J genes are TRBV19 and TRBJ1-1; D gene ambiguous. V dropped 3 bases and J dropped 3 bases, with 11 bases sitting between them. The CDR3 extends over 14 amino acids. The germline CDR1 and CDR2 sequences are LNHDA and SQIVND (reference sequence). The CDR3 region is CASSIRNRDTEAFF. DNA for the CDR3: TGTGCCAGTAGTATCAGGAATAGGGACACTGAAGCTTTCTTT.

The sample holds a few counts of this clonotype. The chain couples TRBV5-5 to TRBJ2-7; possibly TRBD2 for D (6 bases). The CDR3 has 12 residues. Germline values: CDR1 SGHKS, CDR2 YYEKEE (reference sequence). Trimming took off 4 bases at V and 5 bases at J, with 10 bases between the two ends. The CDR3 is CASSGGSHEQYF. CDR3 DNA sequence: TGTGCCAGCAGCGGGGGGAGCCACGAGCAGTACTTC.

This clonotype has at least ten counts. The chain uses TRBV29-1 and TRBJ1-4, with D perhaps matching TRBD1 (5 bases). CDR3 length equals 13 residues. In germline, CDR1 is SQVTM, CDR2 ANQGSEA. V lost 1 base and J 3 bases, leaving 6 bases between the germline ends. CDR3 residues: CSVEGGPNEKLFF. DNA of the CDR3: TGCAGCGTTGAAGGGGGACCTAATGAAAAACTGTTTTTT.

This chain connects TRBV29-1 to TRBJ2-5; TRBD2 matches 10 bases. V was pared by 3 bases and J by 6 bases, with 13 bases of the junction left unmatched. From germline, CDR1 is SQVTM and CDR2 ANQGSEA. The CDR3 contains 16 residues. Here the CDR3 reads CSVELSQAGGPQTQYF. The CDR3 DNA follows: TGCAGCGTTGAGCTATCCCAAGCGGGAGGGCCGCAGACCCAGTACTTC.

The J gene is TRBJ2-7, the V gene TRBV6-1; D perhaps matches TRBD1 (6 bases). The length of the CDR3 is 15 residues. Between the trimmed V and J ends, which lost 1 base and 5 bases, there was a span of 15 bases. CDR1 and CDR2 (germline): MNHNS, SASEGT. CDR3 residues: CASSEVRQGQDEQYF. The CDR3 nucleotides read TGTGCCAGCAGTGAAGTTCGGCAGGGGCAGGACGAGCAGTACTTC.

V gene TRBV29-1 combines with J gene TRBJ2-5; D ambiguous. V was pared by 3 bases and J by 5 bases, with 7 bases between. This CDR3 contains 11 residues. Germline lookup yields CDR1 SQVTM and CDR2 ANQGSEA. The CDR3 bases are TGCAGCGTTGACCTGGGGGAGACCCAGTACTTC. This translates into CSVDLGETQYF.

V and J are TRBV7-6 and TRBJ2-7; D is uncertain. The CDR3 is made up of 13 amino acids. Germline V gene lookup returns CDR1 SGHVS and CDR2 FNYEAQ. Trimming removed 3 bases from V and 5 bases from J, with 11 bases in between. CDR3 in amino acids: CASSLTFYNEQYF. In DNA form, the CDR3 reads TGTGCCAGCAGCTTGACATTCTACAACGAGCAGTACTTC.

This clonotype was counted at least ten times. The rearrangement joins TRBV10-3 to TRBJ1-6; possibly TRBD1 for D (5 bases). The CDR3 is 15 amino acids. The V gene lost 5 bases and the J gene lost 11 bases, with 19 bases spanning the gap. CDR1 and CDR2 (germline): ENHRY, SYGVKD. The CDR3 coding sequence is TGTGCCATCAGTAGGGGAGCCATGGAGGGGACACCCCTCCACTTT. Translating it yields CAISRGAMEGTPLHF.

This clonotype was seen a single time. This chain links TRBV20-1 with TRBJ2-7; 7 bases map to TRBD1. CDR1 is DFQATT and CDR2 is SNEGSKA in the germline V gene (reference sequence). Trimming at V came to 6 bases and at J to 3 bases, leaving 5 bases not matched to a gene. The CDR3 contains 12 residues. This chain's CDR3 is CSATGTVYEQYF. CDR3 bases: TGCAGTGCAACCGGGACAGTCTACGAGCAGTACTTC.

The chain is built from TRBV2 and TRBJ2-2, with 8 bases identical to TRBD1. There are 15 residues in the CDR3. V gave up 6 bases and J gave up 2 bases; unmatched junction bases: 5. CDR1 is SNHLY, CDR2 FYNNEI, per germline. The CDR3 loop reads CASRDGQGNTGELFF. The DNA for the CDR3 is TGTGCCAGCAGAGACGGACAGGGTAACACCGGGGAGCTGTTTTTT.

This clonotype was counted many times. V is TRBV12-3 or TRBV12-4 and J is TRBJ2-7; tentative D call: TRBD2 (5 bases). Trimming took off 6 bases at V and 3 bases at J, with 15 bases between the two ends. There are 14 residues in the CDR3. CDR3 loop: CASSYSPGDYEQYF. DNA of the CDR3: TGTGCCAGCAGCTATTCACCCGGGGACTACGAGCAGTACTTC.